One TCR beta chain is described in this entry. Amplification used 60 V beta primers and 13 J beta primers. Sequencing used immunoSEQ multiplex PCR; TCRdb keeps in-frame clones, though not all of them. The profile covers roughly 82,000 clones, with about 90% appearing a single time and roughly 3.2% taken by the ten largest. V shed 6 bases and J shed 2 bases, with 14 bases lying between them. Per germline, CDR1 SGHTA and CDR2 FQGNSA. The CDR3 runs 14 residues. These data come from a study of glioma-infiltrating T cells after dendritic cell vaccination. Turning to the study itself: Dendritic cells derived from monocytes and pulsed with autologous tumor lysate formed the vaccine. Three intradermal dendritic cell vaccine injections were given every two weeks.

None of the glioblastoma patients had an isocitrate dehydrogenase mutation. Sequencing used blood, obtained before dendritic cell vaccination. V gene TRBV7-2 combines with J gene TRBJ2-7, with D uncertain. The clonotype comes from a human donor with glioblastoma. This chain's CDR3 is CASSLTVTAYEQYF. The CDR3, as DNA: TGTGCCAGCAGTTTAACGGTTACAGCCTACGAGCAGTACTTC. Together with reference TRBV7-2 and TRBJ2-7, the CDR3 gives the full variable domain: GAGVSQSPSNKVTEKGKDVELRCDPISGHTALYWYRQSLGQGLEFLIYFQGNSAPDKSGLPSDRFSAERTGGSVSTLTIQRTQQEDSAVYLCASSLTVTAYEQYFGPGTRLTVT.